The clone carrying this T cell receptor (beta chain) showed up many times. Antigen unknown. This CDR3 spans 13 amino acids. Germline V gene sequence: CDR1 SGHAT, CDR2 FQNNGV. V shed 1 base and J shed 4 bases, with 7 bases lying between them. The sample belongs to a study of regulatory T cells in long-lasting Graves disease. Study-level points and caveats: Less diverse TCR repertoires were seen in persistent Graves' patients than in newly diagnosed ones. TRBV28 was favored in persistent disease, as were TRBJ1-2 and TRBJ2-5.

Time point here: persistent/refractory GD, antithyroid drugs over 5 years with positive TRAb. The TCR library was made from RNA that had been extracted from PBMCs in TRIzol. Construction of TCR beta libraries relied on iRepertoire HTBI primers and on Arm-PCR targeting CDR3 regions. TCRdb redid the calling of the multiplex PCR reads with MiXCR, one entry per CDR3 protein. The sample lists around 460,000 distinct CDR3 sequences, around a fifth occurring once. This receptor was identified in a female donor with Graves disease. The chain combines TRBV11-2 with TRBJ1-1; no definite D call. Here the sequenced sample was peripheral blood mononuclear cells (PBMCs), taken when the disease was refractory, from a patient treated with antithyroid drugs. CDR3 DNA sequence: TGTGCCAGCAGCTTAGCCCAGCCCACTGAAGCTTTCTTT. As protein: CASSLAQPTEAFF.